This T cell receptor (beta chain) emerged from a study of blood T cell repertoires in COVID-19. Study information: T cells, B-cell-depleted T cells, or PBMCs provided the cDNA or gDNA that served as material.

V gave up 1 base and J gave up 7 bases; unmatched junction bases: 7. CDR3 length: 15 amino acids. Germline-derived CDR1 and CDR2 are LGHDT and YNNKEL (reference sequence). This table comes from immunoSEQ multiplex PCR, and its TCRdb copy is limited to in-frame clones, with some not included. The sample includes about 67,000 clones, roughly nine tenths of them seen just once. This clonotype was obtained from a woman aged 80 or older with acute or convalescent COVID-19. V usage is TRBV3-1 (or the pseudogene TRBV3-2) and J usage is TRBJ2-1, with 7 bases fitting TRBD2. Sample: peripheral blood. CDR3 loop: CASSQVGPGRNEQFF. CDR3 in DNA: TGTGCCAGCAGCCAAGTAGGTCCCGGGAGGAATGAGCAGTTCTTC.